This T cell receptor (beta chain) is from a study of CD8 T cells in ankylosing spondylitis. This CDR3 has 14 amino acids. CDR1 is LNHDA, CDR2 SQIVND, per germline (reference sequence). V gave up 1 base and J gave up 3 bases, with 9 bases separating them. This clonotype has ten or more counts. Its target is not known. The study, taken as a whole, reports: Some of the motif variants had earlier been found in reactive arthritis patients' fluid and blood. Researchers reportedly found disease-linked clones significantly enriched in matched ankylosing spondylitis synovial fluid. In ankylosing spondylitis blood, a motif of seven or eight highly homologous TCR beta variants appeared characteristic. Disease-associated clones were CD8+ and fairly uncommon in peripheral blood.

In making TCR beta libraries, quantitative 5'-RACE with molecular barcodes was used. TCRdb reanalysed the 5' RACE reads using MiXCR and keeps one entry per CDR3 protein. The top ten clones hold about 0.94% of a sample with some 450,000 distinct CDR3 sequences, about 15% of them seen once. This sequence joins TRBV19 and TRBJ2-5; possibly TRBD1 or TRBD2 for D (5 bases each). The TCR was taken from a male donor with ankylosing spondylitis. Material for sequencing was blood, either unsorted or a sorted T cell fraction (not recorded which). CDR3 residues: CASSIGWGKETQYF. The CDR3 DNA reads TGTGCCAGTAGTATAGGCTGGGGGAAAGAGACCCAGTACTTC. Based on the CDR3 plus reference TRBV19 and TRBJ2-5, the full variable domain is DGGITQSPKYLFRKEGQNVTLSCEQNLNHDAMYWYRQDPGQGLRLIYYSQIVNDFQKGDIAEGYSVSREKKESFPLTVTSAQKNPTAFYLCASSIGWGKETQYFGPGTRLLVL.